The T cell receptor (beta chain) described here comes from a study of identical twins. Germline V gives CDR1 MDHEN, CDR2 SYDVKM. The CDR3 has 16 residues. V gave up 2 bases and J gave up 2 bases, with 13 bases separating them. TCRdb analysed the 5' RACE reads with MiXCR anew, one entry per CDR3 protein. In the table there are some 900,000 distinct CDR3 sequences, more than 9% of which are singletons. The sample was also reused in another study, on yellow fever vaccine responses in identical twins.

The V call is TRBV28, the J call TRBJ1-5; D is perhaps TRBD1 (6 bases). The sequence came from a woman between 18 and 29 years old in good health. Sequencing was done on a sample of PBMCs. This chain's CDR3 is CASSLLPGAGNQPQHF. CDR3 bases: TGTGCCAGCAGTTTACTTCCAGGGGCGGGCAATCAGCCCCAGCATTTT.